The count of the clone carrying this TCR beta chain is one. RNA transcripts were the template for amplifying TCR beta CDR3 regions. The HTBI primer set drove a first-round RT-PCR of the TCR CDR3. TCRdb reprocessed the multiplex PCR reads with MiXCR, giving one entry per CDR3 protein. The top ten clones hold 15% to 20% of a sample with roughly 500,000 distinct CDR3 sequences, around 46% of them seen once. Germline V gene lookup returns CDR1 SGHVS and CDR2 FQNEAQ. CDR3 length equals 16 residues. V lost 1 base and J lost 7; bases outside the gene matches: 9. This entry comes from a study of T cells in Graves' hyperthyroidism and ophthalmopathy.

V usage is TRBV7-8 and J usage is TRBJ2-5; the match to TRBD1 covers 10 bases. This clonotype was sampled from an adult woman with Graves' disease, either hyperthyroidism or ophthalmopathy (not recorded which). Sequenced sample: peripheral blood or thyroid tissue (not recorded which). CDR3 in DNA: TGTGCCAGCAGCTTAGGCACCGGGACAGGGGATGGGACCCAGTACTTC. Protein product: CASSLGTGTGDGTQYF.